This TCR beta chain was identified during a study of T-cell reconstitution after alpha-beta-depleted transplantation in children. The study, taken as a whole, reports: Fresh T-cell production supplied most of the T-cell counts and diversity seen one year after transplant. The origin of alpha-beta T cells about two months after transplant was reportedly several hundred expanded graft clones.

Unique molecular identifiers were incorporated during preparation of the TCRbeta library. TCRdb called the PCR reads again in MiXCR, with one record for every CDR3 protein. The table lists a few hundred thousand distinct CDR3 sequences, less than 9.5% of them singletons. V was pared by 4 bases and J by 2 bases, with 3 bases between. From germline, CDR1 is DFQATT and CDR2 SNEGSKA (reference sequence). This CDR3 region has 11 residues. This clonotype was detected ten times or more. The antigen remains undetermined. This specimen was peripheral blood, taken 360 days after TCRalphabeta/CD19-depleted stem cell transplant. The V call is TRBV20-1, the J call TRBJ2-1; D ambiguous. This clonotype was obtained from a female patient aged 2-10 years who had a stem cell transplant for Fanconi anemia, so the T cells may come from the graft donor. Written as DNA, the CDR3 is TGCAGTGCTACCCCCTACAATGAGCAGTTCTTC. This codes for CSATPYNEQFF.